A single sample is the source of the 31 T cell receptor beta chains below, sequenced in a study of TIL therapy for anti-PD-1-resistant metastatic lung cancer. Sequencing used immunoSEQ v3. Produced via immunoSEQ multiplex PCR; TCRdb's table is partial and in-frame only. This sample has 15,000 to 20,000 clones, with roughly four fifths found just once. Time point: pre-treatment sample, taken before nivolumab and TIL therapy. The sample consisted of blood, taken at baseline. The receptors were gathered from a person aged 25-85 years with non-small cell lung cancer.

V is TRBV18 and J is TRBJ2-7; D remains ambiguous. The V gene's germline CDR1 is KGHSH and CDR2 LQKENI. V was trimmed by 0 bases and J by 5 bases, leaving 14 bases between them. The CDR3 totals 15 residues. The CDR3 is CASSPPVPRIDEQYF. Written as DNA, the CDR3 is TGTGCCAGCTCACCACCGGTTCCAAGGATTGACGAGCAGTACTTC.

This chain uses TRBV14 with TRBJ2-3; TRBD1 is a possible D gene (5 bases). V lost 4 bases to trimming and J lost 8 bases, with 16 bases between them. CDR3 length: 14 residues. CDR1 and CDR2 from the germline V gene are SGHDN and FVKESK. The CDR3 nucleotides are TGTGCCAGCAGCCGTAGTGGTTTCCAGGGTACGCAGTATTTT. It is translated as CASSRSGFQGTQYF. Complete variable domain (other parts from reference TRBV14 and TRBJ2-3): EAGVTQFPSHSVIEKGQTVTLRCDPISGHDNLYWYRRVMGKEIKFLLHFVKESKQDESGMPNNRFLAERTGGTYSTLKVQPAELEDSGVYFCASSRSGFQGTQYFGPGTRLTVL.

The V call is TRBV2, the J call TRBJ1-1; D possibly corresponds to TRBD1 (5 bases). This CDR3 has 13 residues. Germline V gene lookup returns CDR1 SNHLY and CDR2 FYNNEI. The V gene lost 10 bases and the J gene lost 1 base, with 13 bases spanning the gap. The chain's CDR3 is CAKREGSNTEAFF. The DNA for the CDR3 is TGTGCCAAGCGGGAGGGGTCGAACACTGAAGCTTTCTTT. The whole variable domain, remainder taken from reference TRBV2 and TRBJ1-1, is EPEVTQTPSHQVTQMGQEVILRCVPISNHLYFYWYRQILGQKVEFLVSFYNNEISEKSEIFDDQFSVERPDGSNFTLKIRSTKLEDSAMYFCAKREGSNTEAFFGQGTRLTVV.

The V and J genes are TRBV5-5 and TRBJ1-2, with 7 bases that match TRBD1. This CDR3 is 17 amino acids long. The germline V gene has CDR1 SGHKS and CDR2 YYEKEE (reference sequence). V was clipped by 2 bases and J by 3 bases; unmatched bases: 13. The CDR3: CASSFILERGRDYGYTF. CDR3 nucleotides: TGTGCCAGCAGCTTTATACTTGAAAGGGGGCGGGACTATGGCTACACCTTC.

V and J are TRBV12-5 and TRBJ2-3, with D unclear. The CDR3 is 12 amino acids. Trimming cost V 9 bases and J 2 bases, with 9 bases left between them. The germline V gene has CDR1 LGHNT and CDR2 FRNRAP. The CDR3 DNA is TGTGCTAGCACGGTGGACACAGATACGCAGTATTTT. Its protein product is CASTVDTDTQYF.

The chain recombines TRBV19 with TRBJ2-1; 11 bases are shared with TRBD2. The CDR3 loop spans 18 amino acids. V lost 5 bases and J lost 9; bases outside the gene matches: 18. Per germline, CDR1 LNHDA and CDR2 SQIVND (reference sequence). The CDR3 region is CASSLSGRTSGRVCEQFF. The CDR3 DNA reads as TGTGCCAGTAGTCTGTCAGGCCGAACTAGCGGGAGAGTATGTGAGCAGTTCTTC.

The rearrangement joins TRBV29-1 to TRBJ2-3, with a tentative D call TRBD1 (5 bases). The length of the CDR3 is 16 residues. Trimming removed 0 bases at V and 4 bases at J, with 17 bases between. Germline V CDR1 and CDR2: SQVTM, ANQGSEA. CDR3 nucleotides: TGCAGCGTTGAAGATATTCGCGCAGGGTCAGCAGATACGCAGTATTTT. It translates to CSVEDIRAGSADTQYF.

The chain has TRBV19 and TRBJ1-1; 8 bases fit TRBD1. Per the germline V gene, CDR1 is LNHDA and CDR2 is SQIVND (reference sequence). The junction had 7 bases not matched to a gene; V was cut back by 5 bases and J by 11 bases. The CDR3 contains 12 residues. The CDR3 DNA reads TGTGCCAGTAGTTTTTCAGGGGGCTCGGCTTTCTTT. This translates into CASSFSGGSAFF. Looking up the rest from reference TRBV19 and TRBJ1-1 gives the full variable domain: DGGITQSPKYLFRKEGQNVTLSCEQNLNHDAMYWYRQDPGQGLRLIYYSQIVNDFQKGDIAEGYSVSREKKESFPLTVTSAQKNPTAFYLCASSFSGGSAFFGQGTRLTVV.

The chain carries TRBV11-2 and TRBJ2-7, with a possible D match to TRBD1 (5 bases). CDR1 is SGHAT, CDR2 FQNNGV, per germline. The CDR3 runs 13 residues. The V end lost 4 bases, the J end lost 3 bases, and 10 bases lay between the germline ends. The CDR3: CASSYDSSYEQYF. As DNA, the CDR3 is TGTGCCAGCAGCTATGACAGTAGCTACGAGCAGTACTTC.

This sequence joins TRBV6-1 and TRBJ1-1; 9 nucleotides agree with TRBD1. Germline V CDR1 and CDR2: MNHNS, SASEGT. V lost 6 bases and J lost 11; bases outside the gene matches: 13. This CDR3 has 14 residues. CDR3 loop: CASSPTGTGSRAFF. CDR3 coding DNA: TGTGCCAGCAGCCCTACCGGGACAGGGAGTAGGGCTTTCTTT.

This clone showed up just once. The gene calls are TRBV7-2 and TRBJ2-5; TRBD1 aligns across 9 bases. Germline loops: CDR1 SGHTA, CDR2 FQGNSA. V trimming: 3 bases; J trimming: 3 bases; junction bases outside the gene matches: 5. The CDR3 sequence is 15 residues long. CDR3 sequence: CASSFDRGIEETQYF. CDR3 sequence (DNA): TGTGCCAGCAGCTTCGACAGGGGGATAGAAGAGACCCAGTACTTC.

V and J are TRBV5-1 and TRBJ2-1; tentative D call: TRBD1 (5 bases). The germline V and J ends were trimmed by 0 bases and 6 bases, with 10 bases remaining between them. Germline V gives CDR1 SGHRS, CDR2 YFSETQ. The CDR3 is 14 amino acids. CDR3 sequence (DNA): TGCGCCAGCAGCTTGGGGGGCGGCGTCAATGAGCAGTTCTTC. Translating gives CASSLGGGVNEQFF. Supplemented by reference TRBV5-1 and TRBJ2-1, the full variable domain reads KAGVTQTPRYLIKTRGQQVTLSCSPISGHRSVSWYQQTPGQGLQFLFEYFSETQRNKGNFPGRFSGRQFSNSRSEMNVSTLELGDSALYLCASSLGGGVNEQFFGPGTRLTVL.

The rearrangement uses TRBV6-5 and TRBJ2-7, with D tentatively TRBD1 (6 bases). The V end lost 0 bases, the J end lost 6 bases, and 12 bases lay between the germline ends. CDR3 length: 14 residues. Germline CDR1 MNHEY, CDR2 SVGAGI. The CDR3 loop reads CASSYSLGQTEQYF. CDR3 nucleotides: TGTGCCAGCAGTTACTCGTTGGGACAAACCGAGCAGTACTTC.

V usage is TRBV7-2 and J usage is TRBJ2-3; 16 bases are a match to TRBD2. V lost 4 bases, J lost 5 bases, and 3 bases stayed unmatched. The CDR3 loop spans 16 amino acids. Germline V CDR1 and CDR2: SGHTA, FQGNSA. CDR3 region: CASSSGTSGRVDTQYF. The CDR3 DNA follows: TGTGCCAGCAGCTCCGGGACTAGCGGGAGGGTAGATACGCAGTATTTT.

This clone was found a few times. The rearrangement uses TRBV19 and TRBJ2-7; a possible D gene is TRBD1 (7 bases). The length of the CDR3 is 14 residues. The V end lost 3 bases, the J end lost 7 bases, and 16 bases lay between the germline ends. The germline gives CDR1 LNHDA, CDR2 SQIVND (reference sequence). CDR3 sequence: CASSMRDRPFEQYF. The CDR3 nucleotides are TGTGCCAGTAGTATGCGGGACAGACCATTTGAGCAGTACTTC.

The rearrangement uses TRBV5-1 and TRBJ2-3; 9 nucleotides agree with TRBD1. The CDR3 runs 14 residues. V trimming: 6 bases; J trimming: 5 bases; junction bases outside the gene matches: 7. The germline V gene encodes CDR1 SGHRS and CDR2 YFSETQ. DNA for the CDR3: TGCGCCAGCAACCGGGACAGGGCTCGAGATACGCAGTATTTT. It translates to CASNRDRARDTQYF.

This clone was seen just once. The CDR3 sequence is CASFRGLQFF. CDR3 nucleotide sequence: TGTGCCAGCTTCCGGGGGCTCCAGTTCTTC. The chain uses TRBV14 and TRBJ2-1; D might be TRBD1 or TRBD2, each matching 6 bases. Germline V gene sequence: CDR1 SGHDN, CDR2 FVKESK. Between the trimmed V and J ends, which lost 8 bases and 13 bases, there was a span of 12 bases. CDR3 length: 10 residues.

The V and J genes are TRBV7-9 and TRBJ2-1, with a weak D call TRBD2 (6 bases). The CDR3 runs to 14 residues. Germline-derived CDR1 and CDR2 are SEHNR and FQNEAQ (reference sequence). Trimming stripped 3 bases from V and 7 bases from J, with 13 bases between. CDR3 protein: CASSFWRGRNEQFF. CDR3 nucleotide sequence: TGTGCCAGCAGCTTCTGGAGGGGTCGGAATGAGCAGTTCTTC.

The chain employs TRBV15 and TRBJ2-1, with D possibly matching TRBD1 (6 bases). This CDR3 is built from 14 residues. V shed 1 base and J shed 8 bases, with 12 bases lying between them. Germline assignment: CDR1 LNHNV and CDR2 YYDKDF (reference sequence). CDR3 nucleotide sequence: TGTGCCACCAGCAGAGGACAGGAAGGGTATGAGCAGTTCTTC. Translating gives CATSRGQEGYEQFF.

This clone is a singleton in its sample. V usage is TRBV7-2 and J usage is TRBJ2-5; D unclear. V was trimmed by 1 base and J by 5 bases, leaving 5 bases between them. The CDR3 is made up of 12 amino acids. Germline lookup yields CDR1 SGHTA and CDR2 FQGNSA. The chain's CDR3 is CASSLVRETQYF. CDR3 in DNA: TGTGCCAGCAGCTTAGTAAGGGAGACCCAGTACTTC. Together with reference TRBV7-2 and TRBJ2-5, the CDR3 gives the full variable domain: GAGVSQSPSNKVTEKGKDVELRCDPISGHTALYWYRQSLGQGLEFLIYFQGNSAPDKSGLPSDRFSAERTGGSVSTLTIQRTQQEDSAVYLCASSLVRETQYFGPGTRLLVL.

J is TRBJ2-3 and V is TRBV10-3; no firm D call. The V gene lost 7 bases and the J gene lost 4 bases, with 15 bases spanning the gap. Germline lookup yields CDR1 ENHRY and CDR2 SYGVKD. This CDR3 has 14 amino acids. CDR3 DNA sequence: TGTGCCATCAACGACCGGTTAGGCGCAGATACGCAGTATTTT. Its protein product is CAINDRLGADTQYF.

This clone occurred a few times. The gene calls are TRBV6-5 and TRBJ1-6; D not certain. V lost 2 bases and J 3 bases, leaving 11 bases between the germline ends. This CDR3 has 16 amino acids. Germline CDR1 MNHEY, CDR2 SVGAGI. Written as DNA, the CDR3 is TGTGCCAGCAGTTACAGCGGCTCAGGCTATAATTCACCCCTCCACTTT. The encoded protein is CASSYSGSGYNSPLHF.

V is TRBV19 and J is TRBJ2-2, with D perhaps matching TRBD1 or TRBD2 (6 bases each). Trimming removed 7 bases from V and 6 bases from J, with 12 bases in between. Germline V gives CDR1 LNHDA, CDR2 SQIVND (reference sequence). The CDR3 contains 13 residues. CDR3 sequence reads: CASTTRGAGELFF. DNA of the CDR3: TGTGCCAGTACCACTAGGGGGGCCGGGGAGCTGTTTTTT.

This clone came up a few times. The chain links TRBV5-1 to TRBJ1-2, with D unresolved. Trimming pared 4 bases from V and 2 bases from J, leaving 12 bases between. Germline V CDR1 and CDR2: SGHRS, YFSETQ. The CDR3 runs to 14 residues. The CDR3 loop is CASSVAGRNYGYTF. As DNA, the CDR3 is TGCGCCAGCAGCGTGGCGGGCAGGAACTATGGCTACACCTTC.

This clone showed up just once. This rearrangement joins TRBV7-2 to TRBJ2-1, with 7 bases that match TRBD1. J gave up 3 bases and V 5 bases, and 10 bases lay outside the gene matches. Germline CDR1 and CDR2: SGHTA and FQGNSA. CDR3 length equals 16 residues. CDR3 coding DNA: TGTGCCAGCAGCGATGTTCGACAGGGTTTCTACAATGAGCAGTTCTTC. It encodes CASSDVRQGFYNEQFF.

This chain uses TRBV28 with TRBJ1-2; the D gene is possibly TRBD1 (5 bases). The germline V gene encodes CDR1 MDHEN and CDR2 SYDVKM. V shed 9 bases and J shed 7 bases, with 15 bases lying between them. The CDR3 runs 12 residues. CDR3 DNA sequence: TGTGCCAGTAGATCAGGGAGGGCTGGCTACACCTTC. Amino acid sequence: CASRSGRAGYTF.

The CDR3 sequence is CAWSVQVGNTIYF. The CDR3 DNA is TGTGCCTGGAGTGTACAGGTTGGAAACACCATATATTTT. The V gene is TRBV30, the J gene TRBJ1-3; a weak D match, TRBD1 (5 bases). Germline-derived CDR1 and CDR2 are GTSNPN and SVGIG (reference sequence). This CDR3 has 13 amino acids. V was cut by 0 bases and J by 3 bases, with 6 bases left in between.

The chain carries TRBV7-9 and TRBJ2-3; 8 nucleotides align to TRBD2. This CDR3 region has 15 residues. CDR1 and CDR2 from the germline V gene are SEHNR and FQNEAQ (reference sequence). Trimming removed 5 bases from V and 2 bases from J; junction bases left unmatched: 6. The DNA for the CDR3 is TGTGCCAGCAGCCAAGTAGCGGGGCCCACAGATACGCAGTATTTT. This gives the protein CASSQVAGPTDTQYF. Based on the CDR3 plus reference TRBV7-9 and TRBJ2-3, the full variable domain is DTGVSQNPRHKITKRGQNVTFRCDPISEHNRLYWYRQTLGQGPEFLTYFQNEAQLEKSRLLSDRFSAERPKGSFSTLEIQRTEQGDSAMYLCASSQVAGPTDTQYFGPGTRLTVL.

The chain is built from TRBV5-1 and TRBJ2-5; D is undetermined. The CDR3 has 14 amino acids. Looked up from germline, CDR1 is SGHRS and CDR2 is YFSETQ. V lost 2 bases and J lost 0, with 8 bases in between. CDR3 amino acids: CASSFTADQETQYF. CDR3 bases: TGCGCCAGCAGCTTTACAGCTGACCAAGAGACCCAGTACTTC. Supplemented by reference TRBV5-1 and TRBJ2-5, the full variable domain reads KAGVTQTPRYLIKTRGQQVTLSCSPISGHRSVSWYQQTPGQGLQFLFEYFSETQRNKGNFPGRFSGRQFSNSRSEMNVSTLELGDSALYLCASSFTADQETQYFGPGTRLLVL.

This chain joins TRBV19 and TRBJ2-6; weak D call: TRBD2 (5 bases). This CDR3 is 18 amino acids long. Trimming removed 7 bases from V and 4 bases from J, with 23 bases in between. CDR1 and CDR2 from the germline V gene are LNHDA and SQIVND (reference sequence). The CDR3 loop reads CASTHDATRALGANVLTF. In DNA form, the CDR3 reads TGTGCCAGTACTCATGATGCGACGAGGGCGTTAGGGGCCAACGTCCTGACTTTC. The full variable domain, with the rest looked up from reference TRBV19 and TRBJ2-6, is DGGITQSPKYLFRKEGQNVTLSCEQNLNHDAMYWYRQDPGQGLRLIYYSQIVNDFQKGDIAEGYSVSREKKESFPLTVTSAQKNPTAFYLCASTHDATRALGANVLTFGAGSRLTVL.

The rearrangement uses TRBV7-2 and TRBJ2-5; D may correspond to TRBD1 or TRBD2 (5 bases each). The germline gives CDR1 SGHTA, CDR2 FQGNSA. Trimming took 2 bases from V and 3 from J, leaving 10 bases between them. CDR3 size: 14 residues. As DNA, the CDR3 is TGTGCCAGCAGCTTACTGGGGGTAAAAGAGACCCAGTACTTC. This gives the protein CASSLLGVKETQYF. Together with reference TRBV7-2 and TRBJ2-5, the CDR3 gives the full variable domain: GAGVSQSPSNKVTEKGKDVELRCDPISGHTALYWYRQSLGQGLEFLIYFQGNSAPDKSGLPSDRFSAERTGGSVSTLTIQRTQQEDSAVYLCASSLLGVKETQYFGPGTRLLVL.